This is a list of T cell receptor beta chains from one sample in a study of blood T cells in healthy people across ages. Each CDR3 protein is one row after TCRdb ran MiXCR on the 5' RACE reads. The data hold under 750,000 distinct CDR3 sequences, with roughly 48% observed a single time. Sample: blood. These receptors were taken from a man at least 80 years old in good health. The CDR3 runs from the conserved cysteine through the conserved F or W. D genes are given only for firm matches. Size is omitted from some rows. Given values are once, few, many or a class for expanded clones.

few	-	TRBV29-1	TRBJ2-5	CSVEPRVSETQYF	TGCAGCGTCGAACCCAGGGTTTCAGAGACCCAGTACTTC
few	-	TRBV6-6	TRBJ2-7	CASTSDPGRYEQYF	TGTGCCAGCACCTCGGACCCCGGCAGGTACGAGCAGTACTTC
few	TRBD2	TRBV24-1	TRBJ2-3	CATSDLLAGPSGTQYF	TGTGCCACCAGTGACCTTCTAGCGGGGCCGTCGGGTACGCAGTATTTT
-	TRBD1	TRBV2	TRBJ2-7	CASLLQGAKNEQYF	TGCGCCAGCCTCCTACAGGGGGCGAAAAACGAGCAGTACTTC
-	TRBD2	TRBV5-1	TRBJ2-1	CASSLTSGMSNEQFF	TGCGCCAGCAGCTTGACTAGCGGGATGAGCAATGAGCAGTTCTTC
-	-	TRBV5-1	TRBJ2-1	CASSRRQGNEQFF	TGCGCCAGCAGCCGCCGGCAGGGCAATGAGCAGTTCTTC
-	-	TRBV20-1	TRBJ2-3	CSASGVIVDTQYF	TGCAGTGCTAGTGGGGTCATTGTGGATACGCAGTATTTT
once	TRBD1	TRBV20-1	TRBJ2-3	CSVRDWQGAITDTQYF	TGCAGTGTTAGAGATTGGCAGGGGGCGATAACAGATACGCAGTATTTT
-	-	TRBV20-1	TRBJ2-7	CSARDPAGPSYEQYF	TGCAGTGCTAGAGATCCGGCAGGGCCCTCCTACGAGCAGTACTTC
-	-	TRBV20-1	TRBJ2-6	CSAFGSGANVLTF	TGCAGTGCCTTCGGGTCTGGGGCCAACGTCCTGACTTTC
-	-	TRBV7-3	TRBJ1-6	CASSFSPLHF	TGTGCCAGCAGCTTTTCACCCCTCCACTTT
few	TRBD2	TRBV28	TRBJ2-1	CASSYSGRAAFF	TGTGCCAGCAGTTATAGCGGGAGAGCGGCGTTCTTC
few	TRBD1	TRBV20-1	TRBJ2-7	CSAREGGQGSEQYF	TGCAGTGCTAGAGAAGGGGGACAGGGAAGCGAGCAGTACTTC
-	-	TRBV7-2	TRBJ1-5	CASSLTVSNQPQHF	TGTGCCAGCAGCCTTACGGTTAGCAATCAGCCCCAGCATTTT
-	-	TRBV20-1	TRBJ1-4	CSVPGATNEKLFF	TGCAGTGTCCCGGGGGCAACTAATGAAAAACTGTTTTTT
-	TRBD2	TRBV20-1	TRBJ2-5	CSARDRAGGMETQYF	TGCAGTGCTAGAGATAGAGCGGGGGGGATGGAGACCCAGTACTTC
-	-	TRBV9	TRBJ2-1	CASGGEAREQFF	TGTGCCAGCGGCGGCGAAGCGCGTGAGCAGTTCTTC
-	-	TRBV12-3/TRBV12-4	TRBJ2-3	CASSSPRQTDTQYF	TGTGCCAGCAGTTCCCCACGACAGACAGATACGCAGTATTTT
many	TRBD1	TRBV6-6	TRBJ1-2	CATRKGGDYGYTF	TGTGCCACCAGAAAAGGGGGCGACTATGGCTACACCTTC
-	-	TRBV5-1	TRBJ2-3	CASSLGQRASTDTQYF	TGCGCCAGCAGCTTGGGACAGCGGGCTAGCACAGATACGCAGTATTTT
-	-	TRBV12-3/TRBV12-4	TRBJ1-2	CASSPRARGGHGYTF	TGTGCCAGCAGTCCCCGGGCCAGGGGCGGTCATGGCTACACCTTC
few	-	TRBV6-2/TRBV6-3	TRBJ2-1	CASSFPSLLGEQFF	TGTGCCAGCAGTTTCCCCTCCCTCCTCGGTGAGCAGTTCTTC
once	-	TRBV7-2	TRBJ2-3	CASSGVAEHTDTQYF	TGTGCCAGCAGCGGGGTAGCGGAACACACAGATACGCAGTATTTT
few	TRBD1	TRBV10-3	TRBJ2-7	CAISGDRAHEQYF	TGTGCCATCAGTGGGGACAGGGCGCACGAGCAGTACTTC
-	-	TRBV27	TRBJ2-2	CASSSPGQNTGELFF	TGTGCCAGCAGTTCCCCGGGACAGAACACCGGGGAGCTGTTTTTT
-	TRBD1	TRBV7-2	TRBJ1-4	CASSLVLGQDEKLFF	TGTGCCAGCAGCTTAGTCCTGGGACAGGACGAAAAACTGTTTTTT
-	-	TRBV7-2	TRBJ2-1	CASSLDRSRDEQFF	TGTGCCAGCAGCTTAGACAGGTCCAGGGATGAGCAGTTCTTC
-	TRBD1	TRBV6-2/TRBV6-3	TRBJ1-1	CASSRPGQGATEAFF	TGTGCCAGCAGCCGGCCGGGACAGGGGGCCACTGAAGCTTTCTTT
many	-	TRBV7-2	TRBJ2-7	CASSLQGGLEQYF	TGTGCCAGCAGCTTACAGGGCGGGCTCGAGCAGTACTTC
-	TRBD2	TRBV29-1	TRBJ2-5	CSVGGLAGGERQYF	TGCAGCGTCGGGGGACTAGCGGGAGGTGAACGGCAGTACTTC
once	-	TRBV4-1	TRBJ1-1	CASSYVSSMNTEAFF	TGCGCCAGCAGCTATGTATCCAGTATGAACACTGAAGCTTTCTTT
few	-	TRBV9	TRBJ2-3	CASSVDGTTDTQYF	TGTGCCAGCAGCGTAGACGGAACTACAGATACGCAGTATTTT
many	TRBD2	TRBV6-5	TRBJ2-3	CASSSPFGSAGASADTQYF	TGTGCCAGCAGTTCTCCCTTTGGTTCAGCGGGAGCCTCAGCAGATACGCAGTATTTT
-	-	TRBV7-2	TRBJ2-7	CASSLDGIPSYEQYF	TGTGCCAGCAGCTTAGATGGAATACCTTCCTACGAGCAGTACTTC
-	TRBD2	TRBV3-1	TRBJ2-3	CASSQDPLAGGYTDTQYF	TGTGCCAGCAGTCAAGATCCACTAGCGGGAGGTTACACAGATACGCAGTATTTT
-	TRBD2	TRBV29-1	TRBJ2-3	CSVPGTSGTDTQYF	TGCAGCGTTCCCGGGACTAGCGGTACAGATACGCAGTATTTT
-	TRBD2	TRBV9	TRBJ2-1	CASSVDSGRARNEQFF	TGTGCCAGCAGCGTAGATAGCGGGAGGGCCAGGAATGAGCAGTTCTTC
many	-	TRBV6-5	TRBJ2-3	CASTPLASGGDTQYF	TGTGCCAGCACCCCTCTCGCGTCCGGGGGAGATACGCAGTATTTT
-	-	TRBV27	TRBJ2-7	CASSSDRTNSYEQYF	TGTGCCAGCAGTAGTGACAGGACCAATTCCTACGAGCAGTACTTC
-	TRBD2	TRBV27	TRBJ2-7	CASSTWGGYYEQYF	TGTGCCAGCAGTACCTGGGGGGGGTATTACGAGCAGTACTTC
-	TRBD1	TRBV7-2	TRBJ1-1	CASSLGPGTDTEAFF	TGTGCCAGCAGCTTAGGCCCCGGGACAGACACTGAGGCTTTCTTT
-	TRBD2	TRBV27	TRBJ2-1	CASSLFRGGSYYNEQFF	TGTGCCAGCAGTTTATTTAGGGGCGGGAGTTACTACAATGAGCAGTTCTTC
-	-	TRBV7-3	TRBJ2-1	CASSGGGGVEQFF	TGTGCCAGCAGCGGCGGAGGGGGTGTTGAGCAGTTCTTC
-	TRBD1	TRBV7-9	TRBJ2-7	CASSRRDRIYEQYF	TGTGCCAGCAGCCGTCGGGACAGAATCTACGAGCAGTACTTC
-	-	TRBV6-5	TRBJ1-1	CASSQDGDGMNTEAFF	TGTGCCAGCAGTCAGGACGGGGACGGAATGAACACTGAAGCTTTCTTT
many	TRBD1	TRBV6-6	TRBJ1-2	CASSYSRDSDNGYTF	TGTGCCAGCAGTTACTCGAGGGACAGCGACAATGGCTACACCTTC
few	-	TRBV21-1	TRBJ2-3	CASNLTLAGLDTQYF	TGTGCCAGCAATTTGACACTAGCGGGGTTGGATACGCAGTATTTT
few	TRBD1	TRBV18	TRBJ2-7	CASSPSTGVSYEQYF	TGTGCCAGCTCACCATCGACAGGGGTCTCCTACGAGCAGTACTTC
-	TRBD2	TRBV20-1	TRBJ2-1	CSAPRPTSGSGEQFF	TGCAGTGCTCCACGCCCGACTAGCGGGAGTGGTGAGCAGTTCTTC
-	-	TRBV6-6	TRBJ1-1	CASSRWTGDTEAFF	TGTGCCAGCTCGCGGTGGACGGGGGACACTGAAGCTTTCTTT
-	TRBD1	TRBV5-1	TRBJ2-7	CASSSGSGGSDEQYF	TGCGCCAGCAGCTCGGGTTCAGGGGGCTCCGACGAGCAGTACTTC